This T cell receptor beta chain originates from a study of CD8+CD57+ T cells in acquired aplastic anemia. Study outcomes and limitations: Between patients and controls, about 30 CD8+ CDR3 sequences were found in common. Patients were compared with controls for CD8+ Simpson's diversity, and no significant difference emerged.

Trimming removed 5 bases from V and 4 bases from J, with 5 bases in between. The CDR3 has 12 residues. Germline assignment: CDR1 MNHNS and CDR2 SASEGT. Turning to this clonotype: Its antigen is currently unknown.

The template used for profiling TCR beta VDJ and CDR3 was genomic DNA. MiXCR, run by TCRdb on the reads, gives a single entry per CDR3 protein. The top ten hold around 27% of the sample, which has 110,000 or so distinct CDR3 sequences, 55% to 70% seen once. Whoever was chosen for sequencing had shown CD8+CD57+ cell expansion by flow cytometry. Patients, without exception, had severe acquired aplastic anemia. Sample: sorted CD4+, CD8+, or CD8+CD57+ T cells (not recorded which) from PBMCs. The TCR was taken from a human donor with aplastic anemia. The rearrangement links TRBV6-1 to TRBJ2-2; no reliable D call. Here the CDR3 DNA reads TGTGCCAGCAGTCGGGCCACCGGGGAGCTGTTTTTT. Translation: CASSRATGELFF.